This T cell receptor (beta chain) derives from a study of OX40 agonist ivuxolimab in advanced cancers. Study as a whole: Patients were dosed with the agonistic anti-OX40 (CD134) antibody ivuxolimab. Three partial responders included one hepatocellular carcinoma patient and two cutaneous melanoma patients. General study points: Averaging showed that CD8+ T cells had more expanded clones than CD4+ did. Among the nonresponders, some also had low normalized T-cell clonal expansion.

Germline V CDR1 and CDR2: SGDLS, YYNGEE. The CDR3 is 16 amino acids. Trimming cost V 0 bases and J 7 bases; bases outside gene matches: 9. TCRdb's table, derived via immunoSEQ multiplex PCR, lists solely in-frame clones and lacks some. The sample contains some 99,000 clones, about 90% of which appear only once. On this clone itself: The target antigen is unknown.

This specimen was CD4+ or CD8+ T cells sorted from blood, taken in a trial of the OX40 agonist ivuxolimab. This chain links TRBV9 with TRBJ2-1; 8 bases fit TRBD2. The receptor was isolated from an adult with an advanced solid tumor such as melanoma, head and neck, liver or kidney cancer. CDR3 bases: TGTGCCAGCAGCGTAGGTCTGACTAGCGTAAATAATGAGCAGTTCTTC. Translated, it gives CASSVGLTSVNNEQFF.